This TCR beta chain was sequenced during a study of type 1 regulatory T cells. Germline CDR1 and CDR2: LNHDA and SQIVND (reference sequence). The V and J ends lost 6 bases and 9 bases, in that order; junction bases with no gene match: 13. The CDR3 is made up of 15 amino acids. TCRdb re-derived calls from the reads in MiXCR, one entry per CDR3 protein. The sample records roughly 68,000 distinct CDR3 sequences, about 62% being singletons. A word on this clonotype: Its antigen is unknown.

This TCR was sampled from a human donor in good health. The chain links TRBV19 to TRBJ2-1, with 8 bases matching TRBD2. Source material: cultured T cells, either the whole culture or a sorted T cell fraction (not recorded which). Subset reported: Tr1-enriched cell product generated in vitro against host alloantigens. As DNA, the CDR3 is TGTGCCAGTAGCAAAACAGCGGGAGTTTACGGTGAGCAGTTCTTC. Residues: CASSKTAGVYGEQFF.